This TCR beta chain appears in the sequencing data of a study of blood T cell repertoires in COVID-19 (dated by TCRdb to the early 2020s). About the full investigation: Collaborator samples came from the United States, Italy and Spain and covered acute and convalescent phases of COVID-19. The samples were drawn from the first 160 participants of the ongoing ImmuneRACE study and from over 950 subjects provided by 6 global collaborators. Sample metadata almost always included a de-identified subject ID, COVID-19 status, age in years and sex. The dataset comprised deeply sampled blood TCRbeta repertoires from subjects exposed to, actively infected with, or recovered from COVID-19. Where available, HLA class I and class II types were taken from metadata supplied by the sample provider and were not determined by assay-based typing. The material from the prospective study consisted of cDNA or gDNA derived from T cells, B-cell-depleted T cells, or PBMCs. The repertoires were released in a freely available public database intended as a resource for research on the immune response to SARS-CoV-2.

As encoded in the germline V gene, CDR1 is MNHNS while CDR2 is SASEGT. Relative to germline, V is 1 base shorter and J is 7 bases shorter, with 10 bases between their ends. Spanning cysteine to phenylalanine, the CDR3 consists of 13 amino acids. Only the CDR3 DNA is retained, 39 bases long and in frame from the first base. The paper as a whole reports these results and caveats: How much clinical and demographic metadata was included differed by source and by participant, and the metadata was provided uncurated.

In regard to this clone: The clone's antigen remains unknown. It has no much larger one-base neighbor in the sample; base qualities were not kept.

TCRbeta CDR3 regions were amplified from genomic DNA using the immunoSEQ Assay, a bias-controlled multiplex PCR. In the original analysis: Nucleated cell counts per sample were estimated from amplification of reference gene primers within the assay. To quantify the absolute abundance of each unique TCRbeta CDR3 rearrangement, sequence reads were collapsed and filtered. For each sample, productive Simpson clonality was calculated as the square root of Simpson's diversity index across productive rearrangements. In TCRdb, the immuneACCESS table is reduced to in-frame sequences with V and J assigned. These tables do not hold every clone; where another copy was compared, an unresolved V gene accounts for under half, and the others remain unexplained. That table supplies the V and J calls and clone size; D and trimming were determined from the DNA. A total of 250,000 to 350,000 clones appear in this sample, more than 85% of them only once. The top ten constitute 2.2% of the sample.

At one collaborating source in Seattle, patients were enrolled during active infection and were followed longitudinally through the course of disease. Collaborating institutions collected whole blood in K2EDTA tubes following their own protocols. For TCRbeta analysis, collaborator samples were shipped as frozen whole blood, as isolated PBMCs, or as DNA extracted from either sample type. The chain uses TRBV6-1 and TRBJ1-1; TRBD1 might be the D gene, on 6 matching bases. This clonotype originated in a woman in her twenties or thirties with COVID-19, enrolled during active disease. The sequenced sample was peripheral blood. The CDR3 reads CASSEGQVLEAFF. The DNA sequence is TGTGCCAGCAGTGAAGGACAGGTGCTTGAAGCTTTCTTT.